Sequencing of this T cell receptor beta chain was carried out in a study of CD8+ T cells in alopecia areata. It was cDNA, reverse transcribed from extracted RNA, that served as the sequencing template. The data were produced by immunoSEQ multiplex PCR, yet TCRdb's version contains in-frame clones alone and is incomplete. The table records around 97,000 clones, about nine tenths of them present only once. Details on this clone: What it recognizes is unknown.

The treatment denotes: oral pan-JAK inhibitor, 5-10 mg twice daily. Study-level points and caveats: Lesional scalp, especially alopecia totalis/universalis, showed higher clonality than normal scalp. Many expanded lesional clones persisted in scalp and blood during tofacitinib treatment. Tofacitinib significantly lowered scalp clonality and expanded CD8+ clones among the top 100. Mice showed clearer TCR sharing than patients did, a gap that was possibly HLA-related.

The V and J ends lost 3 bases and 5 bases respectively, with 14 bases between them. The germline V gene has CDR1 MNHEY and CDR2 SMNVEV (reference sequence). The CDR3 is made up of 15 amino acids. This specimen consisted of CD8+ T cells sorted from blood, obtained around week 34, from a patient treated with tofacitinib. The chain recombines TRBV27 with TRBJ1-5, with a weak D call TRBD1 (5 bases). The clonotype comes from a human donor with alopecia areata. The CDR3 DNA follows: TGTGCCAGCAGTTTGCGGGGGAATGGGTATCAGCCCCAGCATTTT. This encodes CASSLRGNGYQPQHF.